Listed here are 3 T cell receptor beta chains from one sample, sequenced in a study of blood T cell repertoires in COVID-19. Assay: immunoSEQ multiplex PCR; the TCRdb copy retains only in-frame clones and omits some. The sample has about 30,000 clones, over 90% seen once. The sequenced material came from peripheral blood. The receptors originated from a man aged 55-75 years with active or convalescent COVID-19.

The rearrangement uses TRBV19 and TRBJ2-7, with D possibly matching TRBD2 (6 bases). In germline, CDR1 is LNHDA, CDR2 SQIVND (reference sequence). Trimming removed 5 bases from V and 6 bases from J, with 14 bases in between. There are 13 residues in the CDR3. The CDR3 reads CASSAGRAAEQYF. The CDR3 DNA reads TGTGCCAGTAGTGCGGGACGGGCGGCCGAGCAGTACTTC.

In DNA form, the CDR3 reads TGTGCCACCAGCCGGGGGGGACAGGGATCCGAAAAACTGTTTTTT. The encoded protein is CATSRGGQGSEKLFF. The V call is TRBV15, the J call TRBJ1-4; 9 nucleotides match TRBD1. CDR3 size: 15 residues. CDR1 and CDR2 from the germline V gene are LNHNV and YYDKDF (reference sequence). Trimming cost V 5 bases and J 8 bases; bases outside gene matches: 9. Filled out from reference TRBV15 and TRBJ1-4, the complete variable domain reads DAMVIQNPRYQVTQFGKPVTLSCSQTLNHNVMYWYQQKSSQAPKLLFHYYDKDFNNEADTPDNFQSRRPNTSFCFLDIRSPGLGDTAMYLCATSRGGQGSEKLFFGSGTQLSVL.

V gene TRBV2 combines with J gene TRBJ1-5, with 10 bases lining up with TRBD1. Germline assignment: CDR1 SNHLY and CDR2 FYNNEI. The V and J ends lost 5 bases and 6 bases, in that order; junction bases with no gene match: 7. This CDR3 comprises 15 residues. The CDR3 DNA sequence: TGTGCCAGCAGTCCGACAGGGGGCGCGGGTCAGCCCCAGCATTTT. Amino acid sequence: CASSPTGGAGQPQHF.